One and the same sample provided the 8 T cell receptor beta chains below, sequenced in a study of tumor and adjacent non-tumor tissue in lung cancer. Three rounds of nested PCR, following a modified ARM-PCR protocol, produced the TCRbeta library. From the multiplex PCR reads, TCRdb called clonotypes with MiXCR, one entry per CDR3 protein. The sample lists roughly 140,000 distinct CDR3 sequences; roughly 70% were seen once. RNA was extracted from bulk tissue without any cell sorting. Sequenced material: lung tumor tissue. The receptor source for this set is a man between 60 and 75 years old with small cell lung cancer.

The genes are TRBV6-1 and TRBJ2-1; D is possibly TRBD1 or TRBD2 (5 bases each). This CDR3 contains 13 residues. V was shortened by 3 bases and J by 10 bases, with 13 bases between the two germline ends. Germline-derived CDR1 and CDR2 are MNHNS and SASEGT. This chain's CDR3 is CASSDVGGREQFF. The DNA for the CDR3 is TGTGCCAGCAGTGATGTTGGGGGACGGGAGCAGTTCTTC.

The CDR3 region is CASSPGTIRAGANVLTF. The CDR3 nucleotides read TGTGCCAGCAGCCCGGGGACCATCAGGGCTGGGGCCAACGTCCTGACTTTC. V gene TRBV5-4 combines with J gene TRBJ2-6; D might be TRBD1 or TRBD2, each matching 5 bases. The CDR3 extends over 17 amino acids. Germline CDR1 and CDR2: SGHNT and YYREEE (reference sequence). V lost 4 bases, J lost 2 bases, and 16 bases lay in between.

A word on this clonotype: This may stem from a read error, because a much larger clone lies one nucleotide away. The chain couples TRBV29-1 to TRBJ2-1, with D maybe TRBD1 (5 bases). Germline CDR1 is SQVTM and CDR2 is ANQGSEA. CDR3 length equals 13 residues. The V end was cut by 4 bases, the J end by 9 bases, with 16 bases between. This CDR3 reads CSVGERPQGEQFF. DNA for the CDR3: TGCAGCGTTGGAGAGCGCCCTCAGGGTGAGCAGTTCTTC.

In its sample, this clonotype was seen many times. With a much larger clone just one base away, this may be a read error. The chain employs TRBV11-3 and TRBJ1-1; TRBD1 might be the D (6 bases). CDR1 and CDR2 from the germline V gene are SGHNT and YENEEA. The CDR3 covers 13 residues. The CDR3 nucleotides read TGTGTCAGCAGCTCCGAAGGGGGCACTGAAGCTTTCTTT. Its translation: CVSSSEGGTEAFF.

With regard to this clonotype: Likely a read error: the CDR3 ends without its conserved phenylalanine or tryptophan. The chain employs TRBV6-6 and TRBJ2-1, with 7 nucleotides matching TRBD2. The CDR3 totals 13 residues. J gave up 5 bases and V 2 bases, and 0 bases lay outside the gene matches. CDR1 and CDR2 (germline): MNHNY, SVGAGI (reference sequence). The CDR3 DNA follows: TGTGCCAGCAGTTACGGGGGGGACAATGAGCAGTTCCTT. Residues: CASSYGGDNEQFL.

In regard to this clonotype: This may come from a read error, since a much larger clone is one base off. The V gene is TRBV20-1, the J gene TRBJ2-5; TRBD2 aligns across 7 bases. The CDR3 is made up of 16 amino acids. Germline CDR1 and CDR2: DFQATT and SNEGSKA (reference sequence). J gave up 7 bases and V 0 bases, and 14 bases lay outside the gene matches. The CDR3, as DNA: TGCAGTGCTAGAGATCAGAATAGCGGGTTATGGGGGACCCAGTACTTC. Residues: CSARDQNSGLWGTQYF.

This chain links TRBV12-3 or TRBV12-4 with TRBJ2-1, with D uncertain. The CDR3 sequence is 12 residues long. Trimming stripped 6 bases from V and 8 bases from J, with 11 bases between. CDR3 region: CASSLTIYEQFF. For the CDR3, the DNA is TGTGCCAGCAGCCTGACAATCTATGAGCAGTTCTTC.

Points on this clonotype: A much more abundant neighbour one base away suggests this may be a read error. In this CDR3 the conserved last residue, phenylalanine or tryptophan, is missing, so a read error is likely. This chain connects TRBV20-1 to TRBJ2-7, with a weak D call TRBD2 (5 bases). There are 13 residues in the CDR3. Trimming took 0 bases from V and 3 from J, leaving 9 bases between them. From germline, CDR1 is DFQATT and CDR2 SNEGSKA (reference sequence). The CDR3 region is CSARDLSGYEQYS. Written as DNA, the CDR3 is TGCAGTGCTAGAGATCTAAGCGGCTACGAGCAGTACTCC.